Listed below are T cell receptor beta chains from one sample, sequenced in a study of T-cell reconstitution after alpha-beta-depleted transplantation in children. Each CDR3 protein gets one entry after TCRdb re-called the PCR reads with MiXCR. The sample lists about 870,000 distinct CDR3 sequences; 16% were seen once. The specimen comprised PBMCs, mostly from graft donor cells, sampled 360 days after TCRalphabeta/CD19-depleted stem cell transplant. The source is a male patient between 10 and 17 years old who had a stem cell transplant for acute lymphoblastic leukemia, so the T cells may come from the graft donor. Both conserved end residues are part of each CDR3. The D gene is left open where the match is weak. Clone size appears in some rows only: once, few, many, or a class for an expanded clone.

v_call	d_call	j_call	clone_size	cdr3_nt	cdr3_aa
TRBV24-1	.	TRBJ1-2	few	TGTGCCACCAGTGAGGTGGACAGAAGCTATGGCTACACCTTC	CATSEVDRSYGYTF
TRBV2	.	TRBJ2-7	many	TGTGCCGGTGGTTTGGGCAGGGTCGATCGAGGCGAGCAGTACTTC	CAGGLGRVDRGEQYF
TRBV4-1	TRBD1	TRBJ2-7	.	TGCGCCAGCAGCCCAGGGGGCTACGGACAGGGGCCGTACGAGCAGTACTTC	CASSPGGYGQGPYEQYF
TRBV9	TRBD2	TRBJ2-5	.	TGTGCCAGCAACTGCTACAGTCCCGGGACTAGGCACCAGGGATTGGAGACCCAGTACTTC	CASNCYSPGTRHQGLETQYF
TRBV7-9	TRBD1	TRBJ1-2	.	TGTGCCAGCAGCTCCCTGATGACAGGGGAGGACTATGGCTACACCTTC	CASSSLMTGEDYGYTF
TRBV20-1	TRBD1	TRBJ2-5	.	TGCAGTTCAGAGCGGGACAGGGTAAGGGAGACCCAGTACTTC	CSSERDRVRETQYF
TRBV27	.	TRBJ2-7	few	TGTGCCAGCAGTTTAAGAGGCAGGAGTTACTACGAGCAGTACTTC	CASSLRGRSYYEQYF
TRBV29-1	.	TRBJ1-2	.	TGCAGCGTTGATACCCTCGGTTGGTATGGCTACACCTTC	CSVDTLGWYGYTF
TRBV27	TRBD1	TRBJ1-1	.	TGTGCCAGCAGTTTGGGGACAGGGGCCACTGAAGCTTTCTTT	CASSLGTGATEAFF
TRBV7-9	.	TRBJ1-2	.	TGTGCCAGCAGCTTTCCAGACACTAACTATGGCTACACCTTC	CASSFPDTNYGYTF
TRBV20-1	.	TRBJ2-6	.	TGCAGTGCTAGCATTGTCTCTGGGGCCAACGTCCTGACTTTC	CSASIVSGANVLTF
TRBV7-9	.	TRBJ2-3	many	TGTGCCAGCAGAGGGGGCACAGATACGCAGTATTTT	CASRGGTDTQYF
TRBV11-1	TRBD2	TRBJ2-2	few	TGTGCCAGCACCATACTTCGGACTAGCGGGAAGGGAATCACCGGGGAGCTGTTTTTT	CASTILRTSGKGITGELFF
TRBV29-1	.	TRBJ2-7	few	TGCAGCGTTGACAGCCATTCCTCCTACGAGCAGTACTTC	CSVDSHSSYEQYF
TRBV6-1	.	TRBJ2-3	.	TGTGCCAGCAGCGAGGGACCCTTGGGGGGTACGCAGTATTTT	CASSEGPLGGTQYF
TRBV4-1	.	TRBJ1-2	.	TGCGCCAGCAGCCAAGATAATGGCTACACCTTC	CASSQDNGYTF
TRBV20-1	TRBD2	TRBJ2-1	few	TGCAGTGCCCTCCCAGCGTATAGCGGGGTAAACTACAATGAGCAGTTCTTC	CSALPAYSGVNYNEQFF
TRBV5-1	.	TRBJ2-6	.	TGCGCCAGCAGCTGGGACCTCTCTGGGGCCAACGTCCTGACTTTC	CASSWDLSGANVLTF
TRBV11-3	.	TRBJ2-2	.	TGTGCCAGCAGCCCTGACAGGAACACCGGGGAGCTGTTTTTT	CASSPDRNTGELFF
TRBV7-8	.	TRBJ2-7	few	TGTGCCAGCAGCTTAGCTAGCCCAAACTACGAGCAGTACTTC	CASSLASPNYEQYF
TRBV5-1	TRBD1	TRBJ2-1	many	TGCGCCAGCAGTCGGACAGGCCACTACAATGAGCAGTTCTTC	CASSRTGHYNEQFF
TRBV7-2	.	TRBJ1-2	few	TGTGCCAGCAGGATCCAGGGTGATGGCTACACCTTC	CASRIQGDGYTF
TRBV5-1	.	TRBJ2-3	.	TGCGCCAGCAGCTTGATGGGCGACACAGATACGCAGTATTTT	CASSLMGDTDTQYF
TRBV20-1	.	TRBJ2-5	.	TGCAGTGCTAGGATACAGACTTACCAAGAGACCCAGTACTTC	CSARIQTYQETQYF
TRBV12-3/TRBV12-4	TRBD2	TRBJ2-2	.	TGTGCCAGCAGTTTTCTAGCGGTCACCGGGGAGCTGTTTTTT	CASSFLAVTGELFF